A selection of T cell receptor beta chains follows, all from one sample in a study of CD8+ T cells in alopecia areata. Assay: immunoSEQ multiplex PCR; the TCRdb copy retains only in-frame clones and omits some. The table lists under 200,000 clones, less than 70% of them singletons, with 0.9% to 1% in the top ten. The specimen comprised CD4+ T cells sorted from blood, sampled at week 4, from a patient treated with tofacitinib. The receptors stem from a human donor with alopecia areata. Each CDR3 is given with its conserved first and last residue. D genes are given only for firm matches. Rows give clone size only sometimes, using once, few, many, or a class for an expanded clone.

d_gene,j_gene,v_gene,abundance,CDR3nt,CDR3aa
.,TRBJ2-7,TRBV7-2,few,TGTGCCAGCAGCGTACAGGGCGGGCAGTACTTC,CASSVQGGQYF
.,TRBJ2-5,TRBV2,few,TGTGCCAGCAGTGAATTCCTACTAGGTTTGGAGACCCAGTACTTC,CASSEFLLGLETQYF
TRBD1,TRBJ1-2,TRBV30,.,TGTGCCCAGAAAGGGGGCGACTATGGCTACACCTTC,CAQKGGDYGYTF
.,TRBJ1-2,TRBV29-1,.,TGCAGCGTTGAAAGGGGGACTTACTATGGCTACACCTTC,CSVERGTYYGYTF
.,TRBJ2-1,TRBV4-1,.,TGCGCCAGCAGCCACTGGAATGAGCAGTTCTTC,CASSHWNEQFF
.,TRBJ2-5,TRBV7-9,.,TGTGCCAGCAGCTTAGGCCAGAGGCCGCAAGAGACCCAGTACTTC,CASSLGQRPQETQYF
.,TRBJ2-7,TRBV19,.,TGTGCCAGTAGGGACCTGGGGGGGCCCACCTACGAGCAGTACTTC,CASRDLGGPTYEQYF
.,TRBJ1-1,TRBV27,.,TGTGCCAGCAGTTCCATGCCGGCGGCTGAAGCTTTCTTT,CASSSMPAAEAFF
TRBD1,TRBJ2-7,TRBV29-1,.,TGCAGCGTGTTCACGACAGGGGTCGAGCAGTACTTC,CSVFTTGVEQYF
.,TRBJ1-3,TRBV6-5,.,TGTGCCAGCAGTGACGTGATCTCTGGAAACACCATATATTTT,CASSDVISGNTIYF
.,TRBJ1-5,TRBV30,.,TGTGCCTGGAGGGGCGGGTTCAATCAGCCCCAGCATTTT,CAWRGGFNQPQHF
TRBD1,TRBJ2-1,TRBV7-9,.,TGTGCCAGCAGCTTAGCTGACAGGGCCACGTTCTTC,CASSLADRATFF
.,TRBJ1-1,TRBV25-1,.,TGTGCCAGCAGTTTTCACACTGAAGCTTTCTTT,CASSFHTEAFF
TRBD1,TRBJ2-5,TRBV7-2,few,TGTGCCAGCAGCTCGACAGGGGTGGGGACCCAGTACTTC,CASSSTGVGTQYF
.,TRBJ2-3,TRBV30,.,TGTGCCTGGGCTAACAGTGATACGCAGTATTTT,CAWANSDTQYF
.,TRBJ1-1,TRBV30,.,TGTGCCTGGAGCCTCGGGCCACACACTGAAGCTTTCTTT,CAWSLGPHTEAFF
TRBD1,TRBJ2-3,TRBV2,.,TGTGCCAGCTCAGATTTGGGACAGGAAACAGATACGCAGTATTTT,CASSDLGQETDTQYF
TRBD2,TRBJ2-5,TRBV10-3,.,TGTGCCATCAGTGCGACTAGCAGGGAAGAGACCCAGTACTTC,CAISATSREETQYF
.,TRBJ2-7,TRBV30,.,TGTGCCTGGAAGAGGGGCAGCTCCTACGAGCAGTACTTC,CAWKRGSSYEQYF
.,TRBJ1-1,TRBV15,.,TGTGCCACCAGCACCCCTGGGGAGACAGCGTCAAAAGCTTTCTTT,CATSTPGETASKAFF
.,TRBJ1-6,TRBV30,.,TGTGCCTGGTCCCCAGGGACACCCCTCCACTTT,CAWSPGTPLHF
TRBD1,TRBJ2-5,TRBV19,few,TGTGCCAGTAGGGACAGGGGCCAAGAGACCCAGTACTTC,CASRDRGQETQYF
.,TRBJ1-5,TRBV7-2,.,TGTGCCAGCAGCTTAGTGTCGGTAGGTCGAGGGCCCCAGCATTTT,CASSLVSVGRGPQHF
.,TRBJ1-2,TRBV18,few,TGTGCCAGCTCCCCCCCGGGACCCGGCTATGGCTACACCTTC,CASSPPGPGYGYTF
.,TRBJ2-5,TRBV7-9,.,TGTGCCAGCAGCTTTCCCCTTCCCCAAGAGACCCAGTACTTC,CASSFPLPQETQYF
TRBD2,TRBJ2-7,TRBV12-5,.,TGTGCTAGTGGTTTATGGCTAGCGGGGCACGAGCAGTACTTC,CASGLWLAGHEQYF
.,TRBJ1-2,TRBV6-6,once,TGTGCCAGGATAGATAACTATGGCTACACCTTC,CARIDNYGYTF
TRBD1,TRBJ1-5,TRBV4-1,.,TGCGCCAGCAGCCCCTGGACAGGGGGTTTGAGCAATCAGCCCCAGCATTTT,CASSPWTGGLSNQPQHF
.,TRBJ2-7,TRBV7-2,few,TGTGCCAGCAGCCCCTCCTACGAGCAGTACTTC,CASSPSYEQYF
TRBD1,TRBJ2-5,TRBV29-1,few,TGCAGCACCTACCCCGGGACAGGGGGAGAGACCCAGTACTTC,CSTYPGTGGETQYF
TRBD1,TRBJ1-2,TRBV4-1,.,TGCGCCAGCAGCCAAGATTGGACAGGGAGCAACTATGGCTACACCTTC,CASSQDWTGSNYGYTF
.,TRBJ2-7,TRBV29-1,.,TGCAGCGTCGCGGGGGGCGCAGGGGGCGCGCAGCAGTACTTC,CSVAGGAGGAQQYF
TRBD1,TRBJ2-2,TRBV5-1,few,TGCGCCAGCAGCTTGGACAGGGGCGTTAACACCGGGGAGCTGTTTTTT,CASSLDRGVNTGELFF
.,TRBJ2-7,TRBV5-6,.,TGTGCCAGCACCTTACAGTCCAGCTCCTACGAGCAGTACTTC,CASTLQSSSYEQYF
.,TRBJ1-6,TRBV25-1,.,TGTGCCAGCAGTGAAACGGGGCTCCGTTCACCCCTCCACTTT,CASSETGLRSPLHF
TRBD2,TRBJ2-1,TRBV9,.,TGTGCCAGCAGCGTAGCTACGATGAGCGCGGGGGGGTATGAGCAGTTCTTC,CASSVATMSAGGYEQFF
.,TRBJ2-2,TRBV5-4,.,TGTGCCAGCAGCAAGTCCGTCCGGGGCGGGGAGCTGTTTTTT,CASSKSVRGGELFF
TRBD1,TRBJ1-2,TRBV2,.,TGTGCCAGCAGTGAGGACAGGGGAAGCTATGGCTACACCTTC,CASSEDRGSYGYTF
.,TRBJ2-5,TRBV29-1,.,TGCAGCGTCGCTACAGGGTCCATGGGAGAGACCCAGTACTTC,CSVATGSMGETQYF
.,TRBJ2-7,TRBV5-1,.,TGCGCCAGCAGCCCGGAGGGTCCCAGGATGGGCGGCGAGCAGTACTTC,CASSPEGPRMGGEQYF
.,TRBJ2-1,TRBV29-1,.,TGCAGCGTTGCGAGGGGGTCATACAATGAGCAGTTCTTC,CSVARGSYNEQFF
TRBD1,TRBJ2-7,TRBV5-4,once,TGTGCCAGCAGCTTGGGACAGGGGGTGTTACTACGCGAGCAGTACTTC,CASSLGQGVLLREQYF
.,TRBJ2-3,TRBV30,.,TGTGCCTGGAACTTAGCAGGAGATACGCAGTATTTT,CAWNLAGDTQYF
.,TRBJ1-4,TRBV27,once,TGTGCCAGCAGTCGGGGGGCGAGTGAAAAACTGTTTTTT,CASSRGASEKLFF
.,TRBJ2-2,TRBV7-2,.,TGTGCCAGCAGCTTAAGGGCTCCCGGGGAGCTGTTTTTT,CASSLRAPGELFF
TRBD1,TRBJ1-2,TRBV7-9,.,TGTGCCAGCAGCATTGACAGGGGCCAACGGGGCTACACCTTC,CASSIDRGQRGYTF
.,TRBJ1-6,TRBV7-3,.,TGTGCCAGCAGCTCCACAGGATCCAATTCACCCCTCCACTTT,CASSSTGSNSPLHF
.,TRBJ1-5,TRBV11-2,.,TGTGCCAGCAGCCCTAGGTCTGGAGGGTTGGATCAGCCCCAGCATTTT,CASSPRSGGLDQPQHF
.,TRBJ1-2,TRBV7-9,.,TGTGCCAGCAGCCCTCCGGGCAGGGGCTACACCTTC,CASSPPGRGYTF
.,TRBJ1-1,TRBV4-1,.,TGCGCCAGCAGCCAAGCCCCCACTGGGTGGGGAGACACTGAAGCTTTCTTT,CASSQAPTGWGDTEAFF
.,TRBJ1-2,TRBV15,.,TGTGCCACCAGTATGACGATTAACTATGGCTACACCTTC,CATSMTINYGYTF
.,TRBJ2-6,TRBV7-9,.,TGTGCCAGCAGCCGGGACAACTCTGGGGCCAACGTCCTGACTTTC,CASSRDNSGANVLTF
TRBD1,TRBJ2-7,TRBV4-3,few,TGCGCCAGCAGCACCCGGACAGGGGCCTACGAGCAGTACTTC,CASSTRTGAYEQYF
.,TRBJ1-2,TRBV20-1,.,TGCAGTGCCCGGGAGGACTATGGCTACACCTTC,CSAREDYGYTF
TRBD1,TRBJ2-3,TRBV7-9,few,TGTGCCAGCAGCATCTCAGGGGGAGATACGCAGTATTTT,CASSISGGDTQYF
.,TRBJ2-7,TRBV29-1,.,TGCAGCGTTGGGGGGGCCTACGAGCAGTACTTC,CSVGGAYEQYF
TRBD2,TRBJ2-5,TRBV7-7,.,TGTGCTAGCAGCTTAGCGGGAGGTATCGAGACCCAGTACTTC,CASSLAGGIETQYF
.,TRBJ2-1,TRBV28,.,TGTGCCAGCAGTCCCCGAGGGATATACAATGAGCAGTTCTTC,CASSPRGIYNEQFF